A single sample is the source of the 23 T cell receptor beta chains below, sequenced in a study of tumor-infiltrating lymphocytes in primary liver carcinoma. Starting material of 500 ng total RNA yielded TCR beta cDNA via a constant-region primer. Slightly modified ARM-PCR with three nested multiplex PCR rounds yielded TCR beta libraries. Primers for the first two PCR rounds were TRBV1-TRBV30 forward primers and a C-beta reverse primer (approximately 10 cycles per round). TCRdb fed the multiplex PCR reads into MiXCR, producing one record per CDR3 protein. The top ten hold more than 10% of the sample, which has under 110,000 distinct CDR3 sequences, 65% to 75% seen once. Unsorted bulk tissue, about 19-30 mg of it, served as the source for co-extraction of RNA and DNA. The sequencing input was liver tumor tissue from sampling region 2. Subset given: tumor region T2, inferior pole. These receptors all come from an older woman with primary liver carcinoma and hepatitis B virus infection.

Comments on this clonotype: One end of the junction is discordant with germline, which a read error may explain. V and J are TRBV10-3 and TRBJ1-1, with 7 bases fitting TRBD1. Germline V lookup: CDR1 ENHRY, CDR2 SYGVKD. This CDR3 is built from 15 residues. CDR3 nucleotides: TGTGCCATCGCGAGAGGGACAGCTATGAATACTGAAGCTTTCTTT. It translates to CAIARGTAMNTEAFF.

This clonotype was seen repeatedly, ten times or more. The V call is TRBV7-9, the J call TRBJ1-1; TRBD1 might be the D (6 bases). The CDR3 spans 14 residues. Germline loops: CDR1 SEHNR, CDR2 FQNEAQ (reference sequence). V lost 2 bases and J 4 bases, leaving 11 bases between the germline ends. CDR3 sequence: CASSLTGWGTEAFF. The CDR3 coding sequence is TGTGCCAGCAGCTTAACAGGGTGGGGCACTGAAGCTTTCTTT.

Note on this clonotype: One junction end disagrees with the germline gene, perhaps due to a read error. The chain is built from TRBV12-3 or TRBV12-4 and TRBJ1-5; 9 nucleotides agree with TRBD1. CDR3 length equals 14 residues. The CDR3 region is CVSSLTGGGQPQHF. CDR3 nucleotides: TGTGTCAGCAGTTTAACAGGGGGCGGTCAGCCCCAGCATTTT.

With regard to this clonotype: A junction boundary mismatches the germline segment, possibly from a read error. The chain employs TRBV12-3 or TRBV12-4 and TRBJ2-6; D might be TRBD1 or TRBD2, each matching 5 bases. This CDR3 comprises 15 residues. In nucleotides, the CDR3 is TGTGCCATCAGTTTGGGGGTTTCCGGGGCCAACGTTCTGACTTTC. Its translation: CAISLGVSGANVLTF.

In regard to this clonotype: A junction end diverges from the germline sequence, so it may reflect a read error. The genes are TRBV28 and TRBJ2-2, with 10 bases aligning to TRBD1. The CDR3 extends over 17 amino acids. Per the germline V gene, CDR1 is MDHEN and CDR2 is SYDVKM. CDR3 residues: CASSPNPGQGVTRELFF. CDR3 DNA sequence: TGTGCCAGCAGTCCCAACCCAGGACAGGGGGTCACCAGGGAGCTGTTTTTC.

A word on this clonotype: As the CDR3 is not closed by the conserved phenylalanine or tryptophan, this likely results from a read error. The J gene is TRBJ2-6, the V gene TRBV4-1, with a possible D match to TRBD1 (5 bases). There are 17 residues in the CDR3. Germline V lookup: CDR1 MGHRA, CDR2 YSYEKL. CDR3 in amino acids: CASSQDSRVSGANALTL. The CDR3 DNA is TGCGCCAGCAGTCAAGACTCCAGGGTCTCTGGGGCCAACGCCCTGACTCTC.

The genes are TRBV11-1 and TRBJ2-2; D call uncertain. The V end was cut by 6 bases, the J end by 14 bases, with 22 bases between. Germline CDR1 is SGHAT and CDR2 is FQDESV (reference sequence). CDR3 size: 14 residues. CDR3 residues: CASRPSLETVELFF. In DNA, the CDR3 is TGTGCCAGCAGACCGAGCCTTGAAACCGTGGAACTGTTTTTT.

Worth noting for this clonotype: An end of the junction differs from the germline gene, which may be a read error. This chain links TRBV11-1 with TRBJ2-6; 7 bases fit TRBD1. This CDR3 region has 17 residues. The germline V gene has CDR1 SGHAT and CDR2 FQDESV (reference sequence). The CDR3 loop reads CVSSPPTGSSGANVLTF. The CDR3, as DNA: TGTGTTAGTAGCCCCCCGACAGGGAGCTCTGGGGCCAATGTCCTGACTTTC. Full variable domain (outside the CDR3, taken from reference TRBV11-1 and TRBJ2-6): EAEVAQSPRYKITEKSQAVAFWCDPISGHATLYWYRQILGQGPELLVQFQDESVVDDSQLPKDRFSAERLKGVDSTLKIQPAELGDSAMYLCVSSPPTGSSGANVLTFGAGSRLTVL.

This clonotype has only a few counts. Given a much more abundant clone one base away, this may be a read error. The gene calls are TRBV6-6 and TRBJ2-7, with a possible D match to TRBD1 (6 bases). CDR1 and CDR2 (germline): MNHNY, SVGAGI (reference sequence). CDR3 length: 12 residues. V was pared by 4 bases and J by 5 bases, with 9 bases between. This CDR3 reads CASSFAGDEQYF. The CDR3 DNA reads TGTGCCAGCAGTTTCGCAGGGGACGAGCAGTACTTC.

J is TRBJ2-7 and V is TRBV5-1; 7 nucleotides align to TRBD2. Trimming took 2 bases from V and 9 from J; bases not matched to a gene: 11. Germline CDR1 and CDR2: SGHRS and YFSETQ. The length of the CDR3 is 14 residues. CDR3 DNA sequence: TGCGCCAGCAGCTTAAGGGAGGGCCTGGGTGGGCAGTACGTC. Protein sequence: CASSLREGLGGQYV.

With regard to this clonotype: One junction end does not reproduce the germline sequence, and a read error may be involved. The gene calls are TRBV6-5 and TRBJ2-3; D possibly matches TRBD1 or TRBD2 (5 bases each). The germline CDR1 and CDR2 sequences are MNHEY and SVGAGI. The CDR3 has 14 amino acids. CDR3: CTSAGSSSTDTQYF. Here the CDR3 DNA reads TGTACCAGCGCAGGGAGTTCAAGCACAGATACGCAGTATTTT.

In regard to this clonotype: A read error may explain this, as a much larger clone is one base away. This sequence joins TRBV5-1 and TRBJ1-2; D might be TRBD1 (6 bases). Trimming left V 0 bases short and J 2 bases short, with 11 bases between. CDR1 is SGHRS, CDR2 YFSETQ, per germline. The CDR3 covers 15 residues. In DNA, the CDR3 is TGCGCCAGCAGCTTGGAGGGGGACGGCAACTATGGCTACACCTTC. Translation gives CASSLEGDGNYGYTF. The full variable domain, in which reference TRBV5-1 and TRBJ1-2 provide the parts outside the CDR3, is KAGVTQTPRYLIKTRGQQVTLSCSPISGHRSVSWYQQTPGQGLQFLFEYFSETQRNKGNFPGRFSGRQFSNSRSEMNVSTLELGDSALYLCASSLEGDGNYGYTFGSGTRLTVV.

The chain couples TRBV28 to TRBJ2-1; 7 bases match TRBD2. Germline-derived CDR1 and CDR2 are MDHEN and SYDVKM. The CDR3 extends over 15 amino acids. The V gene end was trimmed by 6 bases and the J gene end by 5 bases; junction bases not matched to a gene: 10. The CDR3 reads CASRRAGRSHNEQFF. The CDR3 nucleotides are TGTGCCAGCAGGAGAGCGGGAAGGAGCCACAATGAGCAGTTCTTC. The variable domain in full, with the rest retrieved from reference TRBV28 and TRBJ2-1, is DVKVTQSSRYLVKRTGEKVFLECVQDMDHENMFWYRQDPGLGLRLIYFSYDVKMKEKGDIPEGYSVSREKKERFSLILESASTNQTSMYLCASRRAGRSHNEQFFGPGTRLTVL.

Note on this clonotype: This may stem from a read error, because a much larger clone lies one nucleotide away. V gene TRBV28 combines with J gene TRBJ2-5, with 12 nucleotides matching TRBD1. Germline-derived CDR1 and CDR2 are MDHEN and SYDVKM. The CDR3 contains 16 residues. V was pared by 6 bases and J by 5 bases, with 10 bases of the junction left unmatched. Here the CDR3 DNA reads TGTGCCAGCAGAACTCAGGGACAGGGGGCGAGGGAGACCCAGTACTTC. Its protein product is CASRTQGQGARETQYF. Full variable domain (remainder filled in from reference TRBV28 and TRBJ2-5): DVKVTQSSRYLVKRTGEKVFLECVQDMDHENMFWYRQDPGLGLRLIYFSYDVKMKEKGDIPEGYSVSREKKERFSLILESASTNQTSMYLCASRTQGQGARETQYFGPGTRLLVL.

The chain uses TRBV25-1 and TRBJ1-1, with 9 bases identical to TRBD1. The V and J ends lost 8 bases and 3 bases, in that order; junction bases with no gene match: 10. The CDR3 totals 15 residues. Germline V gene lookup returns CDR1 MGHDK and CDR2 SYGVNS. DNA for the CDR3: TGTGCCAGCTGTGGCGGGGACAGGGTTTACACTGAAGCTTTCTTT. Translating gives CASCGGDRVYTEAFF.

With regard to this clonotype: One end of the junction is discordant with germline, which a read error may explain. The gene calls are TRBV6-5 and TRBJ2-1; 8 bases line up with TRBD2. The CDR3 consists of 14 residues. The germline V gene encodes CDR1 MNHEY and CDR2 SVGAGI. The CDR3 here is CASTPDLSSGIEFF. Here the CDR3 DNA reads TGTGCCAGCACCCCCGACCTGAGTAGCGGGATTGAGTTTTTC.

As concerns this clonotype: Likely a read error: the CDR3 ends without its conserved phenylalanine or tryptophan. The DNA is omitted, as the CDR3 cannot be located on it reliably, and the CDR3 follows TCRdb's listing. The chain has TRBV11-2 and TRBJ2-3; the table's TRBD2 call for D was not verified on the DNA. The CDR3 comprises 16 residues, both ends counted. The V gene's germline CDR1 is SGHAT and CDR2 FQNNGV. CDR3 residues: CASSLLAGGAADTEYY.

About this clonotype: With a much larger clone just one base away, this may be a read error. This is likely a read error, given that the CDR3 carries no conserved phenylalanine or tryptophan at its end. This chain uses TRBV5-1 with TRBJ2-5, with D tentatively TRBD2 (6 bases). Trimming cost V 4 bases and J 2 bases, with 9 bases left between them. The length of the CDR3 is 13 residues. Germline CDR1 and CDR2: SGHRS and YFSETQ. The CDR3 protein is CASSPREQETQYI. The CDR3 DNA sequence: TGCGCCAGCAGCCCTCGGGAGCAAGAGACCCAGTACATC.

In regard to this clonotype: At one boundary the junction diverges from the germline segment, which might be a read error. The chain has TRBV11-2 and TRBJ2-1; 9 nucleotides match TRBD2. This CDR3 region has 15 residues. Germline V gene sequence: CDR1 SGHAT, CDR2 FQNNGV. CDR3 loop: CVSSLGTSCHNEQFF. The CDR3 DNA reads as TGTGTCAGCAGCTTAGGGACTAGCTGTCACAATGAGCAATTCTTC.

The chain couples TRBV11-2 to TRBJ2-1, with 10 bases matching TRBD2. The V gene end was trimmed by 6 bases and the J gene end by 8 bases; junction bases not matched to a gene: 16. Per the germline V gene, CDR1 is SGHAT and CDR2 is FQNNGV. The CDR3 is 17 amino acids. The CDR3 spells CASSRRQAGGPGDEQFF. CDR3 DNA: TGTGCCAGCAGTAGGAGGCAAGCGGGAGGGCCGGGGGATGAGCAGTTCTTC.

On this clonotype itself: Compared with germline, one end of the junction differs, possibly owing to a read error. The J gene is TRBJ2-7, the V gene TRBV11-2; D is possibly TRBD2 (6 bases). The germline CDR1 and CDR2 sequences are SGHAT and FQNNGV. The CDR3 spans 15 residues. In DNA, the CDR3 is TGTGCCAGCAGCCTAGAGCCTAACGGGAGCAGCGAGCAGTACTTC. It yields the protein CASSLEPNGSSEQYF.

On this clonotype: A much larger clonotype is one base distant, so this may be a read error. The V and J genes are TRBV28 and TRBJ2-7, with 7 nucleotides matching TRBD2. The V gene's germline CDR1 is MDHEN and CDR2 SYDVKM. This CDR3 is built from 14 residues. The CDR3 DNA follows: TGTGTCAGCAGGTCCGGGAGGCCCCCCTACGAGCAGTACTTC. Protein sequence: CVSRSGRPPYEQYF.

In regard to this clonotype: Since no conserved phenylalanine or tryptophan closes the CDR3, a read error is the likely cause. This chain links TRBV29-1 with TRBJ1-2, with 9 bases aligning to TRBD1. The CDR3 is 16 residues long. The germline CDR1 and CDR2 sequences are SQVTM and ANQGSEA. The CDR3 coding sequence is TGCGGCGTTGAAGTGGTGCCGGGACAGGGAAACTATGGCTACACCATC. Encoded protein: CGVEVVPGQGNYGYTI.